This entry lists 18 T cell receptor beta chains sequenced from one sample in a study of tumor-infiltrating lymphocytes in primary liver carcinoma. TCR beta cDNA came from about 500 ng total RNA, primed with a constant-region primer. Investigators got TCR beta libraries out of three nested multiplex PCR rounds, done with slightly modified ARM-PCR. PCR rounds one and two used TRBV1-TRBV30 forward primers with a C-beta reverse primer for roughly 10 cycles each. TCRdb reprocessed the multiplex PCR reads with MiXCR, giving one entry per CDR3 protein. The sample yields about 190,000 distinct CDR3 sequences, over 80% seen once. For each extraction, RNA and DNA were obtained together from around 20-30 mg of unsorted bulk tissue. The sequencing sample was made of tumor tissue from primary liver carcinoma. The origin of the receptors is a man aged 35-49 years with primary liver carcinoma and hepatitis B virus infection.

A single count supports this clonotype. The CDR3 reads CASSLLQREGVTQYF. Written as DNA, the CDR3 is TGTGCCAGTAGCCTTCTCCAGCGGGAGGGAGTTACGCAGTATTTT. This rearrangement joins TRBV5-4 to TRBJ2-3, with TRBD2 identical over 10 bases. CDR1 is SGHNT and CDR2 is YYREEE in the germline V gene (reference sequence). The V gene end was trimmed by 8 bases and the J gene end by 8 bases; junction bases not matched to a gene: 14. This CDR3 is 15 amino acids long.

Regarding this clonotype: The conserved final phenylalanine or tryptophan is absent from the CDR3, which likely points to a read error. The limits of the CDR3 on the DNA are not certain, so only TCRdb's listed CDR3 is given. J is TRBJ2-3 and V is TRBV6-2 or TRBV6-3; the table's D call TRBD2 went unverified against the DNA. The CDR3 totals 13 residues, both ends included. Germline V lookup: CDR1 MNHEY, CDR2 SVGEGT. CDR3: CASSPALSNTHYS.

Details on this clonotype: Its ends do not fully match the called genes, so a read error is possible. V is TRBV12-3 or TRBV12-4 and J is TRBJ1-6; D is unclear. CDR3 length: 16 residues. Here the CDR3 reads CTSSLAPGLGGSPLHF. The CDR3 DNA reads as TGTACCAGCAGTTTAGCTCCAGGACTGGGAGGTTCACCCCTCCACTTT.

The rearrangement joins TRBV6-1 to TRBJ2-7; D possibly corresponds to TRBD2 (5 bases). This CDR3 is built from 15 residues. Germline loops: CDR1 MNHNS, CDR2 SASEGT. Trimming shortened V by 5 bases and J by 0 bases, and 14 bases separated the two germline ends. In DNA form, the CDR3 reads TGTGCCAGCAGTACCGGGATTAACGGCTCCTACGAGCAGTACTTC. This sequence encodes CASSTGINGSYEQYF.

This clonotype showed up just a few times. DNA of the CDR3: TGTGCCAGCAGTGACGGCGAGAGGGCCGAGCAGTACTTC. Translation gives CASSDGERAEQYF. The rearrangement links TRBV6-1 to TRBJ2-7; TRBD2 is a possible D gene (5 bases). Per germline, CDR1 MNHNS and CDR2 SASEGT. Trimming removed 3 bases from V and 6 bases from J, with 12 bases in between. There are 13 residues in the CDR3.

This rearrangement joins TRBV5-6 to TRBJ2-5, with D unclear. Germline-derived CDR1 and CDR2 are SGHDT and YYEEEE. The V end lost 2 bases, the J end lost 2 bases, and 7 bases lay between the germline ends. This CDR3 is 13 amino acids long. The CDR3 sequence is CASSFAAQETQYF. Written as DNA, the CDR3 is TGTGCCAGCAGCTTCGCCGCGCAAGAGACCCAGTACTTC.

In regard to this clonotype: One end of the junction fails to match germline, which may point to a read error. The chain is built from TRBV6-1 and TRBJ1-2; weak D call: TRBD1 (6 bases). Per germline, CDR1 MNHNS and CDR2 SASEGT. The CDR3 covers 12 residues. The CDR3 DNA reads as TGTGCCGGACTGACAGGCGTCTATGCCTACACCTTC. Translation gives CAGLTGVYAYTF.

With regard to this clonotype: This may stem from a read error, because a much larger clone lies one nucleotide away. This chain uses TRBV24-1 with TRBJ2-3; D not certain. This CDR3 comprises 14 residues. The germline V gene encodes CDR1 KGHDR and CDR2 SFDVKD. CDR3 region: CATSDNRGVDRQYF. The DNA for the CDR3 is TGTGCCACCAGTGACAACCGTGGTGTGGATAGGCAGTATTTT.

This clonotype was seen only once. The rearrangement joins TRBV29-1 to TRBJ2-5, with 7 bases lining up with TRBD2. Per the germline V gene, CDR1 is SQVTM and CDR2 is ANQGSEA. V trimming: 4 bases; J trimming: 10 bases; junction bases outside the gene matches: 6. This CDR3 contains 11 residues. Written as DNA, the CDR3 is TGCAGCGTTGTATTGGGAGGGATCCAGTACTTC. Protein: CSVVLGGIQYF.

The gene calls are TRBV6-1 and TRBJ1-2; the D is unclear. V was trimmed by 2 bases and J by 13 bases, leaving 17 bases between them. Germline loops: CDR1 MNHNS, CDR2 SASEGT. The CDR3 loop spans 13 amino acids. CDR3 DNA sequence: TGTGCCAGCAGTGAAATTCCAAACTATGACTGCACCTTC. This gives the protein CASSEIPNYDCTF.

A note on this clonotype: A junction end diverges from the germline sequence, so it may reflect a read error. The rearrangement links TRBV29-1 to TRBJ2-3; D is perhaps TRBD2 (6 bases). CDR3 size: 13 residues. Germline V gives CDR1 SQVTM, CDR2 ANQGSEA. The CDR3 DNA is TGTAGCGTTGGGGGGACCCACACAGATATGCAGTATTTT. Residues: CSVGGTHTDMQYF.

As concerns this clonotype: The junction and the germline gene differ at one end; a read error may be behind it. The chain employs TRBV7-9 and TRBJ2-5, with 7 bases fitting TRBD1. CDR1 and CDR2 from the germline V gene are SEHNR and FQNEAQ (reference sequence). This CDR3 is 15 amino acids long. The CDR3 DNA sequence: TGTGCCAGCAGCTTCTGGTCAGGGGGAGAAGAGACCCAGTATTTC. It yields the protein CASSFWSGGEETQYF. The variable domain in full, with the rest retrieved from reference TRBV7-9 and TRBJ2-5, is DTGVSQNPRHKITKRGQNVTFRCDPISEHNRLYWYRQTLGQGPEFLTYFQNEAQLEKSRLLSDRFSAERPKGSFSTLEIQRTEQGDSAMYLCASSFWSGGEETQYFGPGTRLLVL.

On this clonotype: One end of the junction fails to match germline, which may point to a read error. The V gene is TRBV29-1, the J gene TRBJ2-3; D may match TRBD1 or TRBD2 (5 bases each). Germline V gene lookup returns CDR1 SQVTM and CDR2 ANQGSEA. The CDR3 has 14 amino acids. CDR3 in DNA: TGTAGCGTTTCCGGGATAGGGGAGTCAGATACGCAGTATTTT. It codes for CSVSGIGESDTQYF.

This clonotype appeared once. The chain uses TRBV21-1 and TRBJ2-1; the listed D gene, TRBD2, was not tested against the DNA. TRBV21-1 counts as a pseudogene. There are 18 residues in the CDR3. DNA for the CDR3: TGTGCCAACAGCAAAGCCCACGAGACTAGCGGGAAGTACAATGAGCAGTTCTTC. This codes for CANSKAHETSGKYNEQFF.

Comment on this clonotype: Because it lacks the conserved phenylalanine or tryptophan at the end, this CDR3 is likely a read error. Because the CDR3's place on the DNA is in doubt, the DNA is left out and the CDR3 is given as listed by TCRdb. The rearrangement joins TRBV7-9 to TRBJ2-1; the D call in the table, TRBD2, was not verified against the DNA. The germline V gene has CDR1 SEHNR and CDR2 FQNEAQ (reference sequence). The length of the CDR3 is 14 amino acids, counting both ends. CDR3 amino acids: CTSSGTSVGNEHFL.

Of note for this clonotype: The junction and the germline gene differ at one end; a read error may be behind it. The chain combines TRBV6-1 with TRBJ2-3, with TRBD2 as a possible D gene (5 bases). The CDR3 is made up of 14 amino acids. CDR1 is MNHNS and CDR2 is SASEGT in the germline V gene. In DNA, the CDR3 is TGTGCCAGCAATGAAGGCGGGAGCACAGATACGCAGTATTTT. Its translation is CASNEGGSTDTQYF.

On this clonotype: One end of the junction is discordant with germline, which a read error may explain. The CDR3 nucleotides are TGTGCCAGCAGTCCGAGCAGCGGGGAGACGCAGTACTTC. Translated: CASSPSSGETQYF. This chain joins TRBV12-3 or TRBV12-4 and TRBJ2-5; 7 nucleotides agree with TRBD2. CDR3 size: 13 residues.

For this clonotype: This is likely a read error, given that the CDR3 carries no conserved phenylalanine or tryptophan at its end. The chain recombines TRBV4-3 with TRBJ2-7; D remains ambiguous. Germline CDR1 reads LGHNA; CDR2 reads YSLEER. The germline V and J ends were trimmed by 0 bases and 3 bases, with 6 bases remaining between them. CDR3 length equals 13 residues. CDR3 residues: CASSQEAYYEQYL. Here the CDR3 DNA reads TGCGCCAGCAGCCAAGAGGCATACTACGAGCAGTACCTC.